This TCR beta chain came from a study of blood T cell repertoires in COVID-19. About the research overall: There were acute and convalescent COVID-19 samples, and they came from the United States, Italy and Spain. The cDNA or gDNA used as material had been derived from T cells, B-cell-depleted T cells, or PBMCs.

The V end was cut by 3 bases, the J end by 3 bases, with 21 bases between. Looked up from germline, CDR1 is SGHRS and CDR2 is YFSETQ. This CDR3 region has 17 residues. Original processing notes: Estimation of nucleated cell counts relied on the amplification of reference gene primers. Profiling relied on immunoSEQ multiplex PCR, and the TCRdb table lists in-frame clones only, not all of them. The V and J calls and clone size are taken from that table; D and trimming were inferred from the DNA. Here the sample spans roughly 250,000 clones, 85% to 90% being singletons. Sequencing input: peripheral blood. The receptor was derived from a woman aged 40-49 years with acute or convalescent COVID-19. The V gene is TRBV5-1, the J gene TRBJ1-2, with D perhaps TRBD1 (5 bases). CDR3 sequence (DNA): TGCGCCAGCAGCTGGGACTGGACAAGGGATATGGACTATGGCTACACCTTC. Translation gives CASSWDWTRDMDYGYTF.